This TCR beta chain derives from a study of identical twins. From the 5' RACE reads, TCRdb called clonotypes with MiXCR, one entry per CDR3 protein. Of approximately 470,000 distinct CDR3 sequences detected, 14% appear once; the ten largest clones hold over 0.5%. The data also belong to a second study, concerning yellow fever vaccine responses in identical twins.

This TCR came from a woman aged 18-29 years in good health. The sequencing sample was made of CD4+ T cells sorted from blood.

This CDR3 reads CSVRTSGRETQYF. The CDR3 DNA is TGCAGCGTTCGGACTAGCGGGAGGGAGACCCAGTACTTC. This chain joins TRBV29-1 and TRBJ2-5; 14 bases fit TRBD2. The germline V gene has CDR1 SQVTM and CDR2 ANQGSEA. This CDR3 has 13 residues. V gave up 5 bases and J gave up 5 bases; unmatched junction bases: 1.